A single T cell receptor (beta chain) is shown here with its context. The data derive from a study of blood T cell repertoires in COVID-19. About the study: Spain, Italy and the United States supplied samples that represented acute and convalescent COVID-19. T cells, B-cell-depleted T cells, or PBMCs provided the cDNA or gDNA that served as material.

Original handling: Nucleated cell number was recorded as an estimate derived from reference gene primer amplification. Data came from immunoSEQ multiplex PCR; TCRdb stores just in-frame clones and leaves some out. The V and J calls and clone size are taken from that table; D and trimming were inferred from the DNA. The data show around 29,000 clones, 85% to 90% seen once. Germline V gene sequence: CDR1 SGDLS, CDR2 YYNGEE. CDR3 length: 18 amino acids. Trimming at V came to 0 bases and at J to 7 bases, leaving 15 bases not matched to a gene. The sequence came from an older man with active COVID-19. The sample consisted of peripheral blood. The V and J genes are TRBV9 and TRBJ2-3, with 9 bases fitting TRBD2. DNA of the CDR3: TGTGCCAGCAGCGTAGTTAGCGGGAGCACCACCGATCCCCATACGCAGTATTTT. Protein product: CASSVVSGSTTDPHTQYF.